Following are 7 T cell receptor beta chains from one sample sequenced in a study of blood T cell repertoires in COVID-19 (dated by TCRdb to the early 2020s). The library was obtained by the immunoSEQ multiplex PCR assay. Here the immuneACCESS table is served through TCRdb, limited to in-frame sequences with V and J called. Missing clones are a known gap in these copies; in checked studies unresolved V genes cover under half, and the rest lacks a known reason. This sample holds a few hundred thousand clones; 87% were observed only once. Jointly, the top ten make up 1.3% of the sample. The sequencing input was PBMCs or T cells enriched from blood (not recorded which). All receptors come from a man younger than 45 who had recovered from COVID-19.

This clone was seen repeatedly, ten times or more. The chain has TRBV25-1 and TRBJ1-1, with 11 bases aligning to TRBD1. The V and J ends lost 3 bases and 5 bases, in that order; junction bases with no gene match: 2. Germline V gene data show CDR1 as MGHDK and CDR2 as SYGVNS. The CDR3 has 14 amino acids. The CDR3 nucleotides read TGTGCCAGCAGTGATGGACAGGGGGCAACTGAAGCTTTCTTT. Amino acids: CASSDGQGATEAFF.

This clone was detected only a few times. V and J are TRBV4-3 and TRBJ2-1; D may be TRBD2 (6 bases). The CDR3 totals 16 residues. V lost 1 base, J lost 5 bases, and 15 bases lay in between. Germline V gives CDR1 LGHNA, CDR2 YSLEER. CDR3 nucleotides: TGCGCCAGCAGCCAAGGTTACCGGGGGACTCACAATGAGCAGTTCTTC. The encoded protein is CASSQGYRGTHNEQFF.

V gene TRBV7-3 combines with J gene TRBJ2-1, with 8 bases that match TRBD2. CDR1 and CDR2 (germline): SGHTA, FQGTGA. The CDR3 runs 15 residues. Losses at the gene ends were 2 bases for V and 1 base for J; bases not matched to a gene: 1. DNA for the CDR3: TGTGCCAGCAGCTTAGGCGGGGGGTCCTACAATGAGCAGTTCTTC. Protein product: CASSLGGGSYNEQFF.

The CDR3 DNA reads as TGTGCCAGCTCCTACGGCGGAAGCAATCAGCCCCAGCATTTT. Its protein is CASSYGGSNQPQHF. The rearrangement uses TRBV18 and TRBJ1-5; no clear D. CDR3 length equals 14 residues. The V gene lost 6 bases and the J gene lost 1 base, with 10 bases spanning the gap. CDR1 is KGHSH, CDR2 LQKENI, per germline.

Only a few counts were recorded for this clone. The chain has TRBV7-6 and TRBJ1-1; D is possibly TRBD1 (5 bases). The CDR3 runs 15 residues. Trimming cost V 7 bases and J 4 bases, with 19 bases left between them. Germline CDR1 is SGHVS and CDR2 is FNYEAQ. The CDR3 loop reads CASTPKEGRSTEAFF. Here the CDR3 DNA reads TGTGCCAGCACTCCGAAGGAGGGGCGCAGCACTGAAGCTTTCTTT.

The chain recombines TRBV12-3 or TRBV12-4 with TRBJ1-2; D gene ambiguous. Trimming left V 3 bases short and J 2 bases short, with 7 bases between. The CDR3 length is 13 residues. The CDR3 here is CASSFARNYGYTF. The CDR3 region has the DNA TGTGCCAGCAGTTTCGCCAGAAACTATGGCTACACCTTC.

This chain links TRBV5-6 with TRBJ2-3; 9 bases are a match to TRBD2. Germline V gene data show CDR1 as SGHDT and CDR2 as YYEEEE. Trimming cost V 1 base and J 4 bases; bases outside gene matches: 10. The CDR3 sequence is 17 residues long. CDR3 sequence reads: CASSLRLDGTSSDTQYF. In DNA, the CDR3 is TGTGCCAGCAGCTTGCGTCTGGACGGGACTAGCTCAGATACGCAGTATTTT. Full variable domain (rest looked up from reference TRBV5-6 and TRBJ2-3): DAGVTQSPTHLIKTRGQQVTLRCSPKSGHDTVSWYQQALGQGPQFIFQYYEEEERQRGNFPDRFSGHQFPNYSSELNVNALLLGDSALYLCASSLRLDGTSSDTQYFGPGTRLTVL.